This TCR beta chain was recovered during a study of identifying expanded T cells in peripheral blood. Assay used: immunoSEQ multiplex PCR; TCRdb lists only in-frame clones, some missing. Of more than 70,000 clones in the sample, more than 75% were seen once. No infections or other immune events were documented during collection. Germline V gene data show CDR1 as MNHEY and CDR2 as SVGAGI. The CDR3 is 14 amino acids. V lost 2 bases and J lost 1, with 8 bases in between. Turning to this clone: The antigen remains unidentified.

General observations from the study: Variance in clone template counts between roughly two-week samples significantly increased with total template count across all healthy donors. Technical replicates showed approximately 1.2 changed clones; approximately 2 weeks approximately 16; four weeks 19.

The chain uses TRBV6-5 and TRBJ1-1; no firm D call. What was sequenced was blood. The sequence derives from a person aged 18 to 75 in good health. The CDR3 DNA reads TGTGCCAGCAGTTACGATGGCGGGAACACTGAAGCTTTCTTT. Translated: CASSYDGGNTEAFF.